The clone carrying this TCR beta chain was picked up many times. The CDR3 has 15 residues. The V gene's germline CDR1 is MDHEN and CDR2 SYDVKM. V shed 3 bases, J shed 6 bases, and the junction held 8 bases outside the gene matches. This sample is part of a study of T cells in Graves' hyperthyroidism and ophthalmopathy. TCR beta CDR3 region amplification was performed from RNA transcripts. First-round RT-PCR of the TCR CDR3 relied on the HTBI primer set. TCRdb independently ran MiXCR on the multiplex PCR reads; one entry per CDR3 protein. The sample carries some 350,000 distinct CDR3 sequences, roughly 14% recorded once.

This chain connects TRBV28 to TRBJ2-1; TRBD1 matches 7 bases. Sequenced: blood. The clonotype comes from a woman aged 18-29 years with Graves' hyperthyroidism that later progressed to Graves' ophthalmopathy. The CDR3 nucleotides read TGTGCCAGCAGTTTCACTCACAGGGGAAGCAATGAGCAGTTCTTC. It yields the protein CASSFTHRGSNEQFF. The whole variable domain, filled in from reference TRBV28 and TRBJ2-1, reads DVKVTQSSRYLVKRTGEKVFLECVQDMDHENMFWYRQDPGLGLRLIYFSYDVKMKEKGDIPEGYSVSREKKERFSLILESASTNQTSMYLCASSFTHRGSNEQFFGPGTRLTVL.